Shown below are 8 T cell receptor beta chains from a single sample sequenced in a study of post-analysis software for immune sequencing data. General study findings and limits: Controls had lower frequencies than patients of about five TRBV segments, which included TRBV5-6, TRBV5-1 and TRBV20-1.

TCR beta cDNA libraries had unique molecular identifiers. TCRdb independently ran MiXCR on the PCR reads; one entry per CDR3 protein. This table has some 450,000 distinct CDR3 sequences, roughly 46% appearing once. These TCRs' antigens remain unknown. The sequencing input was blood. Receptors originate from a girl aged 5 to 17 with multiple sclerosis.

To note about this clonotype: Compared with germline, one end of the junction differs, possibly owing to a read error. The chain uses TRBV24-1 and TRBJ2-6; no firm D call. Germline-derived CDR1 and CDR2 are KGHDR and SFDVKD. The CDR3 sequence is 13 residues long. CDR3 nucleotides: TGTGCCACCAGAGATTCTGGGGCCAACGTCCTGACTTTC. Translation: CATRDSGANVLTF.

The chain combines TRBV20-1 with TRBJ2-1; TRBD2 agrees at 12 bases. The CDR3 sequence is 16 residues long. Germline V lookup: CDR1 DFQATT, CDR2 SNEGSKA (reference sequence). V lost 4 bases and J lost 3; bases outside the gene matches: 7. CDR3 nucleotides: TGCAGTGCTACCCCGACTAGCGGGAGAGACTACAATGAGCAGTTCTTC. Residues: CSATPTSGRDYNEQFF.

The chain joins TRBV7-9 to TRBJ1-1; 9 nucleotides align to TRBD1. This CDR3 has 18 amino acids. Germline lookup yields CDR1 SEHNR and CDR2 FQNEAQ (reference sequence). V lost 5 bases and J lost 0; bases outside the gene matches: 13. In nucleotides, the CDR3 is TGTGCCAGCAGCCCACTAGGGGGGGGACAGGGTCTGAACACTGAAGCTTTCTTT. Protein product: CASSPLGGGQGLNTEAFF.

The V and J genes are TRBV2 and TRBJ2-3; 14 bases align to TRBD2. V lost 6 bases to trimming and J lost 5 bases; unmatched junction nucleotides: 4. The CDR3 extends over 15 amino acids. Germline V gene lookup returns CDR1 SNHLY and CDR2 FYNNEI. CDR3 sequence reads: CASRGTSGRLDTQYF. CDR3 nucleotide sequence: TGTGCCAGCAGAGGGACTAGCGGGAGATTAGATACGCAGTATTTT.

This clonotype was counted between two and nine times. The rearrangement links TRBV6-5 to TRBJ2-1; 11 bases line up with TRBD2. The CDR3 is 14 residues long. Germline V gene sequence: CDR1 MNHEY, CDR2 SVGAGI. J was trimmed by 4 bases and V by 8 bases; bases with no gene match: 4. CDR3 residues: CASSGLAEYNEQFF. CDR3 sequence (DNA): TGTGCCAGCTCGGGACTAGCGGAATACAATGAGCAGTTCTTC.

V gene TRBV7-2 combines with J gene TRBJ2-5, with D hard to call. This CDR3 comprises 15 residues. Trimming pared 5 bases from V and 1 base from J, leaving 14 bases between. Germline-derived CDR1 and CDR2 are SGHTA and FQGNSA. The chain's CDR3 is CASSRPGSSQETQYF. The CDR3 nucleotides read TGTGCCAGCAGCCGACCGGGCAGTTCCCAAGAGACCCAGTACTTC.

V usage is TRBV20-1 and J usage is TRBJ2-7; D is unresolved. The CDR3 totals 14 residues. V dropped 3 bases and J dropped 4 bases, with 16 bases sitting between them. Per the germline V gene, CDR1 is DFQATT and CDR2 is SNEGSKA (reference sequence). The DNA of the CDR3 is TGCAGTGCTAGGGGGATGGGTACGGCTTACGAGCAGTACTTC. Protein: CSARGMGTAYEQYF.

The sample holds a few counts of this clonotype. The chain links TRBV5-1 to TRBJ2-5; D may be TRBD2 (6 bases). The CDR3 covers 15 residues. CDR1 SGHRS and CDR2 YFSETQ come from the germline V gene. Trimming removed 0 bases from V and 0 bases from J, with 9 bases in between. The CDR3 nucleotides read TGCGCCAGCAGCTTGGGCGGGGCGTACCAAGAGACCCAGTACTTC. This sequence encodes CASSLGGAYQETQYF.